The 3 T cell receptor beta chains listed next were all sequenced from one sample in a study of T cell responses to AZD1222 COVID-19 vaccine. The protocol was immunoSEQ multiplex PCR, while the TCRdb copy is restricted to in-frame clones and leaves out a portion. Here the sample spans roughly 150,000 clones, 92% being singletons. The sample in question was peripheral blood, obtained on day 0 of AZD1222 vaccination. Receptors were obtained from an adult in good health.

This clone appeared a single time. J is TRBJ2-5 and V is TRBV19, with D possibly being TRBD2 (5 bases). Between the trimmed V and J ends, which lost 5 bases and 2 bases, there was a span of 9 bases. CDR1 LNHDA and CDR2 SQIVND come from the germline V gene (reference sequence). CDR3 length equals 13 residues. CDR3: CASSRGLQETQYF. The CDR3 nucleotides read TGTGCCAGTAGTCGGGGTTTACAAGAGACCCAGTACTTC.

The chain combines TRBV5-3 with TRBJ2-5, with 8 nucleotides matching TRBD2. TRBV5-3 is marked as an open reading frame, function uncertain. V was pared by 2 bases and J by 0 bases, with 3 bases of the junction left unmatched. The CDR3 consists of 15 residues. CDR3 DNA sequence: TGTGCCAGAAGCTTTTTTAGCGGGAACCAAGAGACCCAGTACTTC. Translation gives CARSFFSGNQETQYF.

This rearrangement joins TRBV6-1 to TRBJ1-6; D unresolved. This CDR3 contains 13 residues. The V gene's germline CDR1 is MNHNS and CDR2 SASEGT. Trimming removed 8 bases from V and 4 bases from J, with 9 bases in between. CDR3 sequence (DNA): TGTGCCAGCGGGTTTTCTTATAATTCACCCCTCCACTTT. Its protein is CASGFSYNSPLHF.